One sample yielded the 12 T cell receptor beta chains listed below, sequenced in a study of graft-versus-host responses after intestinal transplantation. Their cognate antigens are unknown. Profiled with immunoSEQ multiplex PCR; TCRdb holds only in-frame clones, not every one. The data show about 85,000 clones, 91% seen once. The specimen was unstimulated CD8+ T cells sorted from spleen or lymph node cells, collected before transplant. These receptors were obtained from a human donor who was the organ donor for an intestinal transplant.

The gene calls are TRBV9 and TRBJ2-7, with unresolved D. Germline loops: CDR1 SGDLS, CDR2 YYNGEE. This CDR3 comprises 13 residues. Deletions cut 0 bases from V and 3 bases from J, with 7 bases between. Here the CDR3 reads CASSVGPGYEQYF. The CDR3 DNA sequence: TGTGCCAGCAGCGTAGGGCCCGGCTACGAGCAGTACTTC.

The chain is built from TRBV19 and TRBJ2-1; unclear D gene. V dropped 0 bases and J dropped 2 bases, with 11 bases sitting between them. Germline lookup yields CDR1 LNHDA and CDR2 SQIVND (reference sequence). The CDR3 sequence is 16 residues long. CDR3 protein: CASSIDGRPAYNEQFF. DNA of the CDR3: TGTGCCAGTAGTATAGACGGCAGACCAGCCTACAATGAGCAGTTCTTC. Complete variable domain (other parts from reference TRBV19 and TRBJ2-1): DGGITQSPKYLFRKEGQNVTLSCEQNLNHDAMYWYRQDPGQGLRLIYYSQIVNDFQKGDIAEGYSVSREKKESFPLTVTSAQKNPTAFYLCASSIDGRPAYNEQFFGPGTRLTVL.

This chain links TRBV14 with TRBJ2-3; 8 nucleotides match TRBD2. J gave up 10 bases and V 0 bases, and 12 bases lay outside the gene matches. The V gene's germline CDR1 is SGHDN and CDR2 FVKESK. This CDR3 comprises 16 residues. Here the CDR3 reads CASSQDYLAGYISQYF. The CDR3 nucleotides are TGTGCCAGCAGCCAAGATTATTTAGCGGGGTACATCTCGCAGTATTTT. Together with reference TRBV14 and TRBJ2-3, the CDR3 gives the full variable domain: EAGVTQFPSHSVIEKGQTVTLRCDPISGHDNLYWYRRVMGKEIKFLLHFVKESKQDESGMPNNRFLAERTGGTYSTLKVQPAELEDSGVYFCASSQDYLAGYISQYFGPGTRLTVL.

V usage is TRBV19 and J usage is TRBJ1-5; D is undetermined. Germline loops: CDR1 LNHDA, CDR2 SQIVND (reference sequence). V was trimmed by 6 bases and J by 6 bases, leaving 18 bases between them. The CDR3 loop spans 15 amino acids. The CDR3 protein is CASRPRHGVGQPQHF. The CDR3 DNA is TGTGCCAGTAGGCCCCGACATGGGGTAGGTCAGCCCCAGCATTTT.

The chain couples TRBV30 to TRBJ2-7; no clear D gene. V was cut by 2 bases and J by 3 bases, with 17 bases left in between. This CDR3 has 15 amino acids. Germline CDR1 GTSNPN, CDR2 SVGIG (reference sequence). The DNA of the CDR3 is TGTGCCTGGAGTACGCGGACGCCGAGAAACTACGAGCAGTACTTC. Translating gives CAWSTRTPRNYEQYF. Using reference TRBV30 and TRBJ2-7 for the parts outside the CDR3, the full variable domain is SQTIHQWPATLVQPVGSPLSLECTVEGTSNPNLYWYRQAAGRGLQLLFYSVGIGQISSEVPQNLSASRPQDRQFILSSKKLLLSDSGFYLCAWSTRTPRNYEQYFGPGTRLTVT.

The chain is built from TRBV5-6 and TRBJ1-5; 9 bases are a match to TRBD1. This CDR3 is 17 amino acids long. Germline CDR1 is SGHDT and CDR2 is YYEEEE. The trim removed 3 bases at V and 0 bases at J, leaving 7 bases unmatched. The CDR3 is CASSSGQGWDSNQPQHF. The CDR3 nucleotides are TGTGCCAGCAGCTCAGGACAGGGGTGGGATAGCAATCAGCCCCAGCATTTT.

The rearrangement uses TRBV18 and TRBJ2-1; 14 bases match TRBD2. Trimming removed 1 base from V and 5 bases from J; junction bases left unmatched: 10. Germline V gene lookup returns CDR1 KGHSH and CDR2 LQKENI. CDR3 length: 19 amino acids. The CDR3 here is CASSPHVGTSGSLNNEQFF. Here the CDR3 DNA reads TGTGCCAGCTCACCACATGTCGGGACTAGCGGGAGTTTGAACAATGAGCAGTTCTTC.

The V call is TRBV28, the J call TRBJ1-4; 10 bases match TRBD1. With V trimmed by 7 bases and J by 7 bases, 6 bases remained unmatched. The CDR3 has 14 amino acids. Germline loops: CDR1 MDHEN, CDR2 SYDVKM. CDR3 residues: CASTSGTGVEKLFF. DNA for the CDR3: TGTGCCAGCACCTCCGGGACAGGGGTTGAAAAACTGTTTTTT.

The CDR3 DNA is TGCGCCAGCAGCTCCCGGGCCGTCCGGGAGCCAGATACGCAGTATTTT. Translating it yields CASSSRAVREPDTQYF. The chain has TRBV4-1 and TRBJ2-3, with D possibly being TRBD2 (6 bases). This CDR3 region has 16 residues. CDR1 is MGHRA and CDR2 is YSYEKL in the germline V gene. Deletions cut 5 bases from V and 4 bases from J, with 19 bases between.

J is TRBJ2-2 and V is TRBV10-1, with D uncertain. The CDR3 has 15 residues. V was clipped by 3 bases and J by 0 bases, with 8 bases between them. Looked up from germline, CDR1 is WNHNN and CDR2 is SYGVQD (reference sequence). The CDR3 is CASSEDGSNTGELFF. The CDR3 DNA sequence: TGCGCCAGCAGTGAAGACGGTTCGAACACCGGGGAGCTGTTTTTT.

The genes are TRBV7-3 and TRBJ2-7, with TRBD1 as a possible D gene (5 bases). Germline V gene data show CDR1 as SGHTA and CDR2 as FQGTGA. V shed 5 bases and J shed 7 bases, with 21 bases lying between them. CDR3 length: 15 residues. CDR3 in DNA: TGTGCCAGCAGCCCAGGGCAGAGACCCGATGAGGAGCAGTACTTC. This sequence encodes CASSPGQRPDEEQYF.

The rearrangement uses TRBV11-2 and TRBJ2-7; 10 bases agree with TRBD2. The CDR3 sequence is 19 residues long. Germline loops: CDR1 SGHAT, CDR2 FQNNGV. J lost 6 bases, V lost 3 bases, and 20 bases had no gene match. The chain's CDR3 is CASSFPPYSSSGGVGEQYF. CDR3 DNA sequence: TGTGCCAGCAGCTTCCCACCCTATAGCTCCAGCGGGGGGGTTGGCGAGCAGTACTTC.